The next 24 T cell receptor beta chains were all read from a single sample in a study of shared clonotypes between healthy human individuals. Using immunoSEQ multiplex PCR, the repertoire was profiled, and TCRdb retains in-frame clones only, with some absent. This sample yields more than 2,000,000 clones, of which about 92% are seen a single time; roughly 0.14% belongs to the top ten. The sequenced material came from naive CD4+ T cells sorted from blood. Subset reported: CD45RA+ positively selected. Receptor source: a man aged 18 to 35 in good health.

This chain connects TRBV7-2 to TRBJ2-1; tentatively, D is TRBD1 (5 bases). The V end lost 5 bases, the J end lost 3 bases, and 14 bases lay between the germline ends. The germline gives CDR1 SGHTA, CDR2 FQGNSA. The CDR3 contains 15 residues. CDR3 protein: CASSPSQDVYNEQFF. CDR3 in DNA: TGTGCCAGCAGCCCGTCACAGGACGTCTACAATGAGCAGTTCTTC.

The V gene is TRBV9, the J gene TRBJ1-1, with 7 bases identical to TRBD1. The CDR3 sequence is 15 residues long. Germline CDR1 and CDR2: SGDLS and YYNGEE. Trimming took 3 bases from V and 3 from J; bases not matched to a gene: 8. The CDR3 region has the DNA TGTGCCAGCAGCGCCCACAGGGGAGAACACACTGAAGCTTTCTTT. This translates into CASSAHRGEHTEAFF.

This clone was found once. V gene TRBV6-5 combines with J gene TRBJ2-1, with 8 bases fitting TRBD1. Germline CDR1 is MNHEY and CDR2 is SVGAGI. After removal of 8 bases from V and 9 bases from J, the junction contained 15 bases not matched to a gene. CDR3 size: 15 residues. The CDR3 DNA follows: TGTGCCAGCGACCCCCCCCCGGACAGGGATGCTGAGCAGTTCTTC. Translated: CASDPPPDRDAEQFF.

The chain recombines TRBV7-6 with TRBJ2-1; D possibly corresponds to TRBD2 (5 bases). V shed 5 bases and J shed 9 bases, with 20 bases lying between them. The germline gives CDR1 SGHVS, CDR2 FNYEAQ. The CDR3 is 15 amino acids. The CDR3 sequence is CASSPQRTGRGEQFF. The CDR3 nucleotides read TGTGCCAGCAGCCCCCAGAGAACTGGACGGGGTGAGCAGTTCTTC.

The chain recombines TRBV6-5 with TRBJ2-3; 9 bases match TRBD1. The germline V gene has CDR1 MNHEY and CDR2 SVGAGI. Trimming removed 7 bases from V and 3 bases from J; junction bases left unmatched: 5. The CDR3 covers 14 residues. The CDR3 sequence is CASTGTGNTDTQYF. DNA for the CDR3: TGTGCCAGCACAGGGACAGGGAATACAGATACGCAGTATTTT.

In DNA, the CDR3 is TGTGCCATCAGTGGTTTCCGCTCTGGACTAGCGGGAGGTGACACCGGGGAGCTGTTTTTT. It encodes CAISGFRSGLAGGDTGELFF. The rearrangement uses TRBV10-3 and TRBJ2-2, with TRBD2 identical over 14 bases. The germline V gene has CDR1 ENHRY and CDR2 SYGVKD. CDR3 length: 20 residues. The V gene end was trimmed by 4 bases and the J gene end by 3 bases; junction bases not matched to a gene: 13.

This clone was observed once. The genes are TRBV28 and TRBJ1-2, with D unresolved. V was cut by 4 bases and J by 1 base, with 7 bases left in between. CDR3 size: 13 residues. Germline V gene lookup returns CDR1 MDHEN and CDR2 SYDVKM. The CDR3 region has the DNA TGTGCCAGCAGTTCTACCATTAACTATGGCTACACCTTC. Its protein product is CASSSTINYGYTF.

CDR3 loop: CASSTQGVDEQYF. CDR3 DNA: TGTGCCAGCTCAACACAGGGGGTCGACGAGCAGTACTTC. J is TRBJ2-7 and V is TRBV18, with 8 bases fitting TRBD1. The trim removed 5 bases at V and 5 bases at J, leaving 5 bases unmatched. CDR1 and CDR2 (germline): KGHSH, LQKENI. The CDR3 is 13 amino acids. Full variable domain (missing parts from reference TRBV18 and TRBJ2-7): NAGVMQNPRHLVRRRGQEARLRCSPMKGHSHVYWYRQLPEEGLKFMVYLQKENIIDESGMPKERFSAEFPKEGPSILRIQQVVRGDSAAYFCASSTQGVDEQYFGPGTRLTVT.

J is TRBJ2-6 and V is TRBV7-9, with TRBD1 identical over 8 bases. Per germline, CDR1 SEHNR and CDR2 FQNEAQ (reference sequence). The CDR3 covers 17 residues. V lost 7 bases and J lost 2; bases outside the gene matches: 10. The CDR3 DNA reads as TGTGCCAGCAATTTGGACAGGGCGCTCACTGGGGCCAACGTCCTGACTTTC. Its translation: CASNLDRALTGANVLTF.

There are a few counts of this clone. The CDR3 here is CASSQDPPSKAFF. The CDR3 DNA reads TGTGCCAGCAGCCAAGATCCCCCATCCAAAGCTTTCTTT. The chain has TRBV14 and TRBJ1-1; D is uncertain. The CDR3 is 13 amino acids. Trimming stripped 0 bases from V and 9 bases from J, with 11 bases between. Germline V gene lookup returns CDR1 SGHDN and CDR2 FVKESK.

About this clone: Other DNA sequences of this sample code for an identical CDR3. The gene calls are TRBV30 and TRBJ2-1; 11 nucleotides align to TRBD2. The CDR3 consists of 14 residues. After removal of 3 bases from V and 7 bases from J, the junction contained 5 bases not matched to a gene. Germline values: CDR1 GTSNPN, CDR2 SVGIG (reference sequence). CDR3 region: CAWRLAGGPNEQFF. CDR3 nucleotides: TGTGCCTGGAGGTTAGCGGGAGGGCCGAATGAGCAGTTCTTC. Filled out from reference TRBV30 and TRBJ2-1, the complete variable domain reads SQTIHQWPATLVQPVGSPLSLECTVEGTSNPNLYWYRQAAGRGLQLLFYSVGIGQISSEVPQNLSASRPQDRQFILSSKKLLLSDSGFYLCAWRLAGGPNEQFFGPGTRLTVL.

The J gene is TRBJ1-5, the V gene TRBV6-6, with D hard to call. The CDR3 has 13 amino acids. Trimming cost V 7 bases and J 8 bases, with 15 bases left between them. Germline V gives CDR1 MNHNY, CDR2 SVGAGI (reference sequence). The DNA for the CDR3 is TGTGCCAGCACCGGACTGAGAGATAAGCCCCAGCATTTT. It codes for CASTGLRDKPQHF.

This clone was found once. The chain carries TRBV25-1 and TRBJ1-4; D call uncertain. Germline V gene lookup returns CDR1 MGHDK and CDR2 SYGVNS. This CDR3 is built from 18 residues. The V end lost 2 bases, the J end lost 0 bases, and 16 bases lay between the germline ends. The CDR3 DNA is TGTGCCAGCAGTGAAACCCCTGCCTCGGAAGCAACTAATGAAAAACTGTTTTTT. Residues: CASSETPASEATNEKLFF.

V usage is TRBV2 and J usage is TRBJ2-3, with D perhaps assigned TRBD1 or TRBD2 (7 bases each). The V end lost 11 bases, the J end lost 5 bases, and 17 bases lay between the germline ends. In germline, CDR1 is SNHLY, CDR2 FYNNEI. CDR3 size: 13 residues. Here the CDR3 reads CAERQGEGDTQYF. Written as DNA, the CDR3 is TGTGCCGAACGGCAGGGGGAGGGAGATACGCAGTATTTT.

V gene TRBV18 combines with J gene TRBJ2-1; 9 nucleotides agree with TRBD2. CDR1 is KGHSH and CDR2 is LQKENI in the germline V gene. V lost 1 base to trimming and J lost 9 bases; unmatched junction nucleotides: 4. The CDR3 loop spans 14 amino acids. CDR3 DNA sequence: TGTGCCAGCTCACCACAGCGGGAGGTGCGTGAGCAGTTCTTC. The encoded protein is CASSPQREVREQFF.

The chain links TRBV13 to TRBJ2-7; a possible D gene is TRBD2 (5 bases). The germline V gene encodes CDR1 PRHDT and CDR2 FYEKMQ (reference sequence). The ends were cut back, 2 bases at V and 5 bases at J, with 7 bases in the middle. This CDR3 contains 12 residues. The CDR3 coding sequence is TGTGCCAGCAGCTTAATGGGAGACGAGCAGTACTTC. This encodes CASSLMGDEQYF.

The CDR3 bases are TGTGCCAGCAGCCCGATTTACGAGCAGTACTTC. Translated, it gives CASSPIYEQYF. The J gene is TRBJ2-5, the V gene TRBV7-9; D call uncertain. The DNA end is more similar to TRBJ2-7, so the J call may be wrong. The CDR3 sequence is 11 residues long. Germline values: CDR1 SEHNR, CDR2 FQNEAQ (reference sequence).

The CDR3 loop reads CASSGTTHSYEQYF. The CDR3 nucleotides read TGTGCCAGCAGTGGGACTACGCACTCCTACGAGCAGTACTTC. This sequence joins TRBV25-1 and TRBJ2-7; the D gene is possibly TRBD2 (6 bases). Trimming stripped 4 bases from V and 0 bases from J, with 10 bases between. This CDR3 spans 14 amino acids. CDR1 and CDR2 (germline): MGHDK, SYGVNS.

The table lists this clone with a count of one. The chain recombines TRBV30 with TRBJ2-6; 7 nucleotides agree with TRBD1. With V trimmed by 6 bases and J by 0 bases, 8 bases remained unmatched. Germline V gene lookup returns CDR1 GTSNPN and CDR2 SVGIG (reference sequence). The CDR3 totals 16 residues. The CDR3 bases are TGTGCCTGCAGACAGGGCCCCATCTCTGGGGCCAACGTCCTGACTTTC. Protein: CACRQGPISGANVLTF.

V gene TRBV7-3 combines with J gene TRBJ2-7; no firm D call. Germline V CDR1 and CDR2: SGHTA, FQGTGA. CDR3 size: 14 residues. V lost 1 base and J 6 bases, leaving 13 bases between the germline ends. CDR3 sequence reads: CASSLNVDMGEQYF. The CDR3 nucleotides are TGTGCCAGCAGCTTAAATGTGGATATGGGCGAGCAGTACTTC.

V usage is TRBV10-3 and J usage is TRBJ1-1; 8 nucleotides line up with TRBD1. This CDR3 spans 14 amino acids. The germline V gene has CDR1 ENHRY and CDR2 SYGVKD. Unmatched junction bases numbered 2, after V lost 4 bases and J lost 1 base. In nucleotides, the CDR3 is TGTGCCATCAGTGCTGGACAGGGGAACACTGAAGCTTTCTTT. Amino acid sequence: CAISAGQGNTEAFF.

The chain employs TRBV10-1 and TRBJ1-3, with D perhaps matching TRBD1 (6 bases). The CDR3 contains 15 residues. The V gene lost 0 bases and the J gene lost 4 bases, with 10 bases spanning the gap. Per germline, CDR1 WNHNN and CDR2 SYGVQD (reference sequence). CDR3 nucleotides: TGCGCCAGCAGTGAGTCGACGGGACACGGAAACACCATATATTTT. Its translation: CASSESTGHGNTIYF.

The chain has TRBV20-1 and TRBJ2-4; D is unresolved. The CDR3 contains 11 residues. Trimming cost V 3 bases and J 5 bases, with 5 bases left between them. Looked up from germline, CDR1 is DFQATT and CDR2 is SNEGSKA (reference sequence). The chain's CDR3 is CSASWENIQYF. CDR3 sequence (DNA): TGCAGTGCTAGCTGGGAAAACATTCAGTACTTC.

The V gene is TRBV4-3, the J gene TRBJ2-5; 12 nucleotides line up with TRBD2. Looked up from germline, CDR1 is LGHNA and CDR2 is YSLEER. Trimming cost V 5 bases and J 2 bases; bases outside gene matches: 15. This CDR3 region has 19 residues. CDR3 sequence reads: CASSYSRLAGGPKQETQYF. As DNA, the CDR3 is TGCGCCAGCAGCTATAGCAGGCTAGCGGGAGGGCCTAAACAAGAGACCCAGTACTTC.